These T cell receptor beta chains were read from a single sample in a study of cytotoxic CD8 clonotypes in ibrutinib-treated CLL. Clones were read by immunoSEQ multiplex PCR, and TCRdb kept only the in-frame ones, dropping some. The sample contains just over 200,000 clones, approximately 70% of which appear only once. The sequencing here drew on PBMCs, taken after 12 months of ibrutinib treatment. The receptors were sampled from a human donor with chronic lymphocytic leukemia. Each CDR3 is given with its conserved first and last residue. The D gene is left open where the match is weak. Size values are once, few and many counts, or a class for expanded clones, and some rows have none.

TGTGCCAGCAGCCCCATTTCCGGGGCCAACGTCCTGACTTTC	CASSPISGANVLTF	few	NA	TRBV7-8	TRBJ2-6
TGTGCCAGCTTGGAGAACACCGGGGAGCTGTTTTTT	CASLENTGELFF	few	NA	TRBV2	TRBJ2-2
TGTGCCTGGGGTCAAGGGGTCCTTAGCTCCTACAATGAGCAGTTCTTC	CAWGQGVLSSYNEQFF	once	NA	TRBV30	TRBJ2-1
TGTGCCAGCAGCCGCTTAGGACTAGCGGGAGCCGCCGGGGAGCTGTTTTTT	CASSRLGLAGAAGELFF	once	TRBD2	TRBV7-3	TRBJ2-2
TGTGCCAGCAGCCCTAAAGGAGCCCTCGGAGCTTTCTTT	CASSPKGALGAFF	NA	NA	TRBV16	TRBJ1-1
TGTGCCAGCAGTTCCGGGGACAGCTTTAACTATGGCTACACCTTC	CASSSGDSFNYGYTF	few	TRBD1	TRBV27	TRBJ1-2
TGCAGCGTGACAGGGGGAGGGGGACTCATGAACACTGAAGCTTTCTTT	CSVTGGGGLMNTEAFF	once	TRBD1	TRBV29-1	TRBJ1-1
TGTGCCAGTCTCCACTCCCTTACGCGTGGCTACACCTTC	CASLHSLTRGYTF	few	NA	TRBV28	TRBJ1-2
TGTGCCAGTATCGGTGACCCGTACACTGAAGCTTTCTTT	CASIGDPYTEAFF	few	NA	TRBV19	TRBJ1-1
TGTGCCTGGGGGACAGGGGCGACAAACTATGGCTACACCTTC	CAWGTGATNYGYTF	NA	TRBD1	TRBV30	TRBJ1-2
TGTGCCAGCAGCGTTGGGGACGGATACTATGGCTACACCTTC	CASSVGDGYYGYTF	NA	NA	TRBV9	TRBJ1-2
TGTGCCAGCAGCAGGGATACGCCTGAAGCTTTCTTT	CASSRDTPEAFF	few	NA	TRBV9	TRBJ1-1
TGTGCCAGCAGCGCTACCCCCACGAGTTCAGAGACCCAGTACTTC	CASSATPTSSETQYF	NA	NA	TRBV9	TRBJ2-5
TGTGCTAGTGGTTTGACTAGTAGCGGGAGGGTTCGAGAGACCCAGTACTTC	CASGLTSSGRVRETQYF	few	TRBD2	TRBV12-5	TRBJ2-5
TGTGCCAGCAGGAAGGTAGGGTATGAAGCTTTCTTT	CASRKVGYEAFF	NA	NA	TRBV6-1	TRBJ1-1
TGTGCCAGCAGTTACTTTAGCGGATGGACCGGGGAGCTGTTTTTT	CASSYFSGWTGELFF	NA	NA	TRBV6-5	TRBJ2-2
TGTGCCAGCAGGGGGCTAGCGGGGGGTGGCACAGATACGCAGTATTTT	CASRGLAGGGTDTQYF	NA	TRBD2	TRBV27	TRBJ2-3
TGTGCCAGCAGTTCACCGGGGGACAACCTAGACTATGGCTACACCTTC	CASSSPGDNLDYGYTF	NA	NA	TRBV28	TRBJ1-2
TGTGCCACCACCGTTCGACCCGTCGGGTGGGGCTACACCTTC	CATTVRPVGWGYTF	NA	NA	TRBV15	TRBJ1-2
TGTGCCAGCAGCTTAGCGCGGGGACCTGAGCAGTTCTTC	CASSLARGPEQFF	NA	NA	TRBV7-6	TRBJ2-1
TGTGCCAGTAGTGCTCGGTGGACAGAGTATGGCTACACCTTC	CASSARWTEYGYTF	NA	NA	TRBV19	TRBJ1-2
TGTGCCAGCAGCTTACGACAGGGCGGGGGCAAAAACATTCAGTACTTC	CASSLRQGGGKNIQYF	NA	NA	TRBV7-2	TRBJ2-4
TGTGCCAGCAGTGAGAGTCTTACACATAGCACAGATACGCAGTATTTT	CASSESLTHSTDTQYF	NA	NA	TRBV25-1	TRBJ2-3
TGTGCCAGCGGACAGGGTGGCGCTTTGGGTGGCTACACCTTC	CASGQGGALGGYTF	NA	TRBD1	TRBV7-2	TRBJ1-2
TGTGCCTGGAGGAACTTCCGGGACAGTTTCTCTGGAAACACCATATATTTT	CAWRNFRDSFSGNTIYF	NA	TRBD1	TRBV30	TRBJ1-3
TGCAGCGTGGGTGGGACGGCTGCAGGAAACACCATATATTTT	CSVGGTAAGNTIYF	NA	NA	TRBV29-1	TRBJ1-3
TGCGCCAGCAGCTTACTAGCGGGAGTCACCTACGAGCAGTACTTC	CASSLLAGVTYEQYF	NA	TRBD2	TRBV5-1	TRBJ2-7
TGTGCCAGCAGCTTAGGACGTCTCACTGAAGCTTTCTTT	CASSLGRLTEAFF	NA	NA	TRBV7-2	TRBJ1-1
TGTGCCAGCAGCCGTAGCGGGGCCGGCGAGACCCAGTACTTC	CASSRSGAGETQYF	NA	TRBD2	TRBV11-3	TRBJ2-5
TGTGCCTGGAGTGGATGGGGCGGTGCCTACGAGCAGTACTTC	CAWSGWGGAYEQYF	NA	NA	TRBV30	TRBJ2-7
TGTGCCAGCACCGAACAGGGGGCAAAGCTAGATACGCAGTATTTT	CASTEQGAKLDTQYF	NA	TRBD1	TRBV6-1	TRBJ2-3
TGCGCCAGCAGCCCCCAGGACAGACGGAGCTCCTACAATGAGCAGTTCTTC	CASSPQDRRSSYNEQFF	once	NA	TRBV5-1	TRBJ2-1
TGTGCCAGCAGGACGTTCGCGGTATCCGAGCAGTACTTC	CASRTFAVSEQYF	few	NA	TRBV27	TRBJ2-7
TGTGCCTGGAGTGTGGGAGGGACCTCTGGAAACACCATATATTTT	CAWSVGGTSGNTIYF	NA	NA	TRBV30	TRBJ1-3
TGTGCCAGTAGTATAAGCGGCGCGAGTCGGAAGGGCTACACCTTC	CASSISGASRKGYTF	NA	NA	TRBV19	TRBJ1-2
TGTGCCAGCAGCGAACATCCTAGCGGGAGTACCGGGGAGCTGTTTTTT	CASSEHPSGSTGELFF	NA	TRBD2	TRBV9	TRBJ2-2
TGCGCCAGCAACTTAGAGGGGACAGGGGGAAGTACTGAAGCTTTCTTT	CASNLEGTGGSTEAFF	NA	TRBD1	TRBV4-1	TRBJ1-1
TGTGCCAGCAGCCCGACCGGGACAGGGTCCCCGGTTGCTTTCTTT	CASSPTGTGSPVAFF	NA	TRBD1	TRBV7-3	TRBJ1-1
TGTGCCAGCAGCTTAGGGTCAATAGCGGACAACTCCTACGAGCAGTACTTC	CASSLGSIADNSYEQYF	NA	NA	TRBV7-6	TRBJ2-7
TGTGCCAGCAGCCCACAGGGCGCGAACACCGGGGAGCTGTTTTTT	CASSPQGANTGELFF	few	NA	TRBV7-8	TRBJ2-2
TGCGCCAGCAGTCTAGGGTCTTACTCTGGAAACACCATATATTTT	CASSLGSYSGNTIYF	NA	NA	TRBV23-1	TRBJ1-3
TGTGCCAGCAGTGACTTGGGTACTATGGGAGATGAGCAGTTCTTC	CASSDLGTMGDEQFF	NA	NA	TRBV2	TRBJ2-1
TGTGCCAGCAGTTACGACAGGGGGAAACAGCCCCAGCATTTT	CASSYDRGKQPQHF	NA	TRBD1	TRBV6-6	TRBJ1-5
TGTGCCAGCAGTGAATTAGGGACTACCTTTGGCATTCAGTACTTC	CASSELGTTFGIQYF	few	TRBD2	TRBV2	TRBJ2-4
TGTGCCAGCAGCTTAAAGGGGGACCACACCGGGGAGCTGTTTTTT	CASSLKGDHTGELFF	NA	NA	TRBV7-3	TRBJ2-2
TGTGCCAGCAGCCTCGGACTAGGTAACACAGATACGCAGTATTTT	CASSLGLGNTDTQYF	NA	TRBD2	TRBV11-2	TRBJ2-3
TGCAGCGTTTCCCCTCCTTTAGCGGGAATCATTTCGGGCGAGACCCAGTACTTC	CSVSPPLAGIISGETQYF	NA	TRBD2	TRBV29-1	TRBJ2-5
TGTGCCAGCAGCCGGGACAGGGCCTCTGGAAACACCATATATTTT	CASSRDRASGNTIYF	few	TRBD1	TRBV6-5	TRBJ1-3
TGCGCCAGCAGCCCGACGCAGGGGGGTAGGACTGAAGCTTTCTTT	CASSPTQGGRTEAFF	NA	TRBD1	TRBV5-1	TRBJ1-1